Below, one T cell receptor (beta chain) is given with its context. The antigen remains undetermined. Measured with immunoSEQ multiplex PCR; TCRdb has only the in-frame clones, and not every one. The sample lists fewer than 600,000 clones, nearly 90% occurring once. This specimen comes from a study of Ad26.COV2.S vaccination and SARS-CoV-2 variants. Study results and caveats: In TCR breadth and depth analyses, total T cell responses may have been underestimated. Spike-specific TCR breadth was greater in vaccine than placebo recipients.

Indicated treatment: some 19 received Ad26.COV2.S at low or high dose, single or two shots; several received placebo; per-sample allocation not given. The samples were gathered on day 63 after the first injection of vaccine or placebo. From germline, CDR1 is SGHRS and CDR2 YFSETQ. The CDR3 sequence is 14 residues long. The V end lost 0 bases, the J end lost 3 bases, and 10 bases lay between the germline ends. This receptor was taken from a person between 18 and 65 years old who received the Ad26.COV2.S COVID-19 vaccine or a placebo. The material sequenced was peripheral blood, taken in a trial of Ad26.COV2.S vaccine versus placebo. The rearrangement links TRBV5-1 to TRBJ2-7; possibly TRBD2 for D (6 bases). The CDR3: CASSLGGTRYEQYF. In DNA, the CDR3 is TGCGCCAGCAGCTTGGGCGGGACCCGCTACGAGCAGTACTTC.